A selection of T cell receptor beta chains follows, all from one sample in a study of CD8 T cell repertoires and HIV-1 epitope variants. The antigens for these receptors are not known. Libraries were prepared by immunoSEQ multiplex PCR; TCRdb keeps only in-frame clonotypes and omits some of them. The sample includes a few thousand clones, about 66% seen only once; the top ten take around 40%. The sequenced sample was cultured CD8+ T cells derived from PBMCs. All receptors derive from a male donor with HIV. CDR3s include the opening cysteine and the closing phenylalanine or tryptophan. D genes are given only for firm matches. Clone size is shown for a subset of rows, as once, few, many or a class of expanded clone.

J	D	size	V	DNA	CDR3
TRBJ2-3	TRBD1	-	TRBV29-1	TGCAGCGGTGGACAGGACACAGATACGCAGTATTTT	CSGGQDTDTQYF
TRBJ2-3	-	-	TRBV5-1	TGCGCCAGCAGCTTGAGCACAGATACGCAGTATTTT	CASSLSTDTQYF
TRBJ2-1	-	-	TRBV9	TGTGCCAGCAGCCCCCGGGGTGGGAGGAGGGACGGCAATGAGCAGTTCTTC	CASSPRGGRRDGNEQFF
TRBJ2-1	-	-	TRBV6-5	TGTGCCAGCAGTTACGACAGTTCCCTCAATGAGCAGTTCTTC	CASSYDSSLNEQFF
TRBJ2-7	-	-	TRBV2	TGTGCCAGCAGTGAAAGTGCGGCCTCGGGGTCCTACGAGCAGTACTTC	CASSESAASGSYEQYF
TRBJ2-2	TRBD2	few	TRBV27	TGTGCCAGCAGTTTTGGGCTAGCGGTTCTCGGCAACACCGGGGAGCTGTTTTTT	CASSFGLAVLGNTGELFF
TRBJ2-1	TRBD2	-	TRBV2	TGTGCCAGCAGTGGTCTAGCGGGAGATAGCGATGAGCAGTTCTTC	CASSGLAGDSDEQFF
TRBJ1-2	-	-	TRBV6-5	TGTGCCAGCAGTTTGTCGGCAGCCAACTATGGCTACACCTTC	CASSLSAANYGYTF
TRBJ1-2	-	-	TRBV19	TGTGCCAGTACTTCCAGGGATACAGTTTATGGCTACACCTTC	CASTSRDTVYGYTF
TRBJ2-5	-	-	TRBV5-8	TGTGCCAGCAGCGTCACGGGGCCCCAAGAGACCCAGTACTTC	CASSVTGPQETQYF
TRBJ1-5	-	few	TRBV5-5	TGTGCCAGCAGCTCGGGCCAGGGATTGGGCAATCAGCCCCAGCATTTT	CASSSGQGLGNQPQHF
TRBJ2-3	-	-	TRBV28	TGTGCCAGCAGTTTAGGGGGTACGCAGTATTTT	CASSLGGTQYF
TRBJ1-1	TRBD1	-	TRBV6-5	TGTGCCAGCAGTTATACCGGACAGGGGAGCACTGAAGCTTTCTTT	CASSYTGQGSTEAFF
TRBJ2-7	TRBD1	-	TRBV28	TGTGCCAGCAGACAACCCGACAGGGGGTGGTTCGGTGAGCAGTACTTC	CASRQPDRGWFGEQYF
TRBJ2-2	-	-	TRBV6-5	TGTGCCAGCAGTCCTGGACAGATGGGGCTGTTTTTT	CASSPGQMGLFF
TRBJ2-6	-	few	TRBV5-1	TGCGCCAGCAGCTTGGTCAGCACATTTGAGGGCTCTGGGGCCAACGTCCTGACTTTC	CASSLVSTFEGSGANVLTF
TRBJ1-5	-	-	TRBV5-1	TGCGCCAGCAGCTTGGAGGGTACCAATCAGCCCCAGCATTTT	CASSLEGTNQPQHF
TRBJ1-2	-	-	TRBV11-1	TGTGCCAGCAGCTTGGGACCTTTCGCAGGGGACTATGGCTACACCTTC	CASSLGPFAGDYGYTF
TRBJ2-5	TRBD2	-	TRBV11-2	TGTGCCAGCAGCTTCACGACGGGAGGGAACCAAGAGACCCAGTACTTC	CASSFTTGGNQETQYF
TRBJ1-1	-	-	TRBV18	TGTGCCAGCTCACCGCAGACAGGGAACACTGAAGCTTTCTTT	CASSPQTGNTEAFF
TRBJ2-7	TRBD1	-	TRBV27	TGTGCCAGCAGATTCGGACAGGGTGTCGGCGAGCAGTACTTC	CASRFGQGVGEQYF
TRBJ2-7	TRBD1	medium-sized	TRBV27	TGTGCCAGCAGTCCGGGACAGGTGCTACACGAGCAGTACTTC	CASSPGQVLHEQYF
TRBJ2-1	TRBD2	-	TRBV27	TGTGCCAGCAGTCTAGCGGGGGGAGGCAATGAGCAGTTCTTC	CASSLAGGGNEQFF
TRBJ2-1	TRBD1	few	TRBV28	TGTGCCAGCAGTGCCGGACAGGCTTACAATGAGCAGTTCTTC	CASSAGQAYNEQFF
TRBJ2-7	-	few	TRBV2	TGTGCCAGCAGTGAAAGCGTTAGGGAGCAGTACTTC	CASSESVREQYF
TRBJ2-7	TRBD1	-	TRBV28	TGTGCCAGCAGCTATCTCATCTTCAGACAGGGGGCTCGTGTAGGCGAGCAGTACTTC	CASSYLIFRQGARVGEQYF
TRBJ2-7	TRBD1	-	TRBV7-6	TGTGCCAGCAGCTTATTCCCCCAAGGACAGGGGGCGAGCTACGAGCAGTACTTC	CASSLFPQGQGASYEQYF
TRBJ2-1	-	-	TRBV15	TGTGCCACCAGCACCCCAGAGCTGGGTGAGCAGTTCTTC	CATSTPELGEQFF
TRBJ2-7	-	-	TRBV5-5	TGTGCCAGCAGCTTCGAAGAGCGCCCAGGCGACGAGCAGTACTTC	CASSFEERPGDEQYF
TRBJ2-5	-	-	TRBV11-2	TGTGCCAGCAGCTTCCCAAACTTCGAGACCCAGTACTTC	CASSFPNFETQYF
TRBJ2-7	TRBD1	-	TRBV29-1	TGCAGCGTTGAAGATCTGGGGGACCCGGGACAGGGCTACGAGCAGTACTTC	CSVEDLGDPGQGYEQYF
TRBJ2-7	-	once	TRBV7-9	TGTGCCAGCAGCTTTCCTGGGGCAGTCTACGAGCAGTACTTC	CASSFPGAVYEQYF
TRBJ2-7	-	few	TRBV7-8	TGTGCCAGCAGCTCTCTTTCCGGGTCCTACGAGCAGTACTTC	CASSSLSGSYEQYF
TRBJ1-1	-	once	TRBV5-6	TGTGCCAGCAGCTTTGGCGACAGGTTTAACACTGAAGCTTTCTTT	CASSFGDRFNTEAFF
TRBJ2-1	TRBD2	-	TRBV6-1	TGTGCCAGCAGTGAATCTCTCTTTTCGGGGGGGCAATTGAATGAGCAGTTCTTC	CASSESLFSGGQLNEQFF
TRBJ1-2	TRBD1	-	TRBV2	TGTGCCAGCAGTTCCGGGACAGGGGAAGGCTACACCTTC	CASSSGTGEGYTF
TRBJ1-2	TRBD1	few	TRBV6-6	TGTGCCAGCAGCCGGACAGGGGACTATGGCTACACCTTC	CASSRTGDYGYTF
TRBJ2-1	TRBD1	few	TRBV7-2	TGTGCCAGCAGCTTAGTAGGGGGCGCCTACAATGAGCAGTTCTTC	CASSLVGGAYNEQFF
TRBJ2-3	-	-	TRBV9	TGTGCCAGCAGCGCGGGGGCAGATCGCACAGATACGCAGTATTTT	CASSAGADRTDTQYF
TRBJ2-5	TRBD2	-	TRBV2	TGTGCCAGCGCCGTTTCCGGGACTAGGTTTGTTGGAGAGACCCAGTACTTC	CASAVSGTRFVGETQYF
TRBJ2-7	-	-	TRBV10-3	TGTGCCATCAGTGACGGCAACTACGAGCAGTACTTC	CAISDGNYEQYF
TRBJ1-6	-	-	TRBV7-7	TGTGCCAGCAGCTTAGGGGAAGGAGATTCACCCCTCCACTTT	CASSLGEGDSPLHF
TRBJ2-1	TRBD2	once	TRBV11-3	TGTGCCAGCAGCGCCGCTAGCGGATCCTACAATGAGCAGTTCTTC	CASSAASGSYNEQFF
TRBJ2-3	-	-	TRBV10-2	TGCGCCAGCAGCTCCGGGACCGAACCAGATACGCAGTATTTT	CASSSGTEPDTQYF
TRBJ2-7	-	large	TRBV5-6	TGTGCCAGCAGCGACTCGACAGTTACCTACGAGCAGTACTTC	CASSDSTVTYEQYF
TRBJ2-3	TRBD1	-	TRBV28	TGTGCCAGCAGTCCGGCCCACAGGGGGCAGACAGATACGCAGTATTTT	CASSPAHRGQTDTQYF
TRBJ2-3	-	-	TRBV5-5	TGTGCCAGCAGCTTGGCCGGGGCAGGGGAAAGGGATACGCAGTATTTT	CASSLAGAGERDTQYF
TRBJ1-5	TRBD1	-	TRBV25-1	TGTGCCAGCAGTGGGACGGACAGGGGGCAGATGTTCAATCAGCCCCAGCATTTT	CASSGTDRGQMFNQPQHF
TRBJ2-3	TRBD1	-	TRBV7-3	TGTGCCAGCAGCCCAGGACAGGGCAACACAGATACGCAGTATTTT	CASSPGQGNTDTQYF